These T cell receptor beta chains were read from a single sample in a study of cytomegalovirus exposure and HLA in healthy donors. Clones were sequenced by immunoSEQ multiplex PCR, and TCRdb holds only the in-frame ones, with some missing. The data hold some 120,000 clones, with 60% to 80% observed a single time. Sequencing was carried out using PBMCs. The receptors originated from a man aged 25-40 years in good health and CMV-seronegative. Both conserved end residues are part of each CDR3. D genes are given only for firm matches. A row's size may be missing; if present it is once, few, many or a size class.

TRBV18	TRBJ2-5	.	.	TGTGCCAGCTCACCGACCCGGGAAGAGACCCAGTACTTC	CASSPTREETQYF
TRBV18	TRBJ2-3	.	.	TGTGCCAGCTCTCCCGGTGATCCGAGCACAGATACGCAGTATTTT	CASSPGDPSTDTQYF
TRBV30	TRBJ2-2	.	TRBD2	TGTGCCTGTCTCCTTGGCGGGGGGGGGCGCCCGACGAACACCGGGGAGCTGTTTTTT	CACLLGGGGRPTNTGELFF
TRBV5-1	TRBJ2-1	.	.	TGCGCCAGCAGCTTGGCAGGGTCCCTTATCAATGAGCAGTTCTTC	CASSLAGSLINEQFF
TRBV30	TRBJ2-2	.	.	TGTGCCTGGAGGGGAGCCGGGGAGCTGTTTTTT	CAWRGAGELFF
TRBV2	TRBJ1-5	.	.	TGTGCCAGCAGTGATTATAGCAATCAGCCCCAGCATTTT	CASSDYSNQPQHF
TRBV18	TRBJ2-3	.	.	TGTGCCAGCTCACCTGAAGAGGGTTATAGCACAGATACGCAGTATTTT	CASSPEEGYSTDTQYF
TRBV27	TRBJ1-1	.	TRBD1	TGTGCCAGCAGTCTACATGACAGGGGGGACACTGAAGCTTTCTTT	CASSLHDRGDTEAFF
TRBV30	TRBJ1-1	.	TRBD1	TGTGCCTGGAGCACCTTAGACAGGGATGACACTGAAGCTTTCTTT	CAWSTLDRDDTEAFF
TRBV5-4	TRBJ2-1	.	TRBD2	TGTGCCAGCAGCTTCCTAGCGGGGGGGAATGAGCAGTTCTTC	CASSFLAGGNEQFF
TRBV30	TRBJ1-1	few	.	TGTGCCTGGAGTAGAGAGTTGAACACTGAAGCTTTCTTT	CAWSRELNTEAFF
TRBV27	TRBJ1-2	once	.	TGTGCCAGCAGAACCCTGACTTCCTATGGCTACACCTTC	CASRTLTSYGYTF
TRBV10-3	TRBJ2-7	once	.	TGTGCCATCAGTGAGGACCGGAGAGAGCAGTACTTC	CAISEDRREQYF
TRBV27	TRBJ1-6	once	.	TGTGCCAGCAGTTTTTCTCCGCGGGGTTCCTATAATTCACCCCTCCACTTT	CASSFSPRGSYNSPLHF
TRBV9	TRBJ2-7	.	.	TGTGCCAGCAGCCCAGGGGACACATACTCCTACGAGCAGTACTTC	CASSPGDTYSYEQYF
TRBV5-1	TRBJ1-6	once	TRBD1	TGCGCCAGCAGCGGACAGGAAAATTCACCCCTCCACTTT	CASSGQENSPLHF
TRBV29-1	TRBJ1-3	few	TRBD1	TGCAGCGTTGAAGATGACAGGGGACGTACCTTAGGAAACACCATATATTTT	CSVEDDRGRTLGNTIYF
TRBV1	TRBJ2-1	.	.	TGCACCAGCAGCCAAGTTAGCGGGGGCTTCCCCTACAATGAGCAGTTCTTC	CTSSQVSGGFPYNEQFF
TRBV5-1	TRBJ1-1	once	.	TGCGCCAGCAGCTTGACAGGGTTTACCGAAGCTTTCTTT	CASSLTGFTEAFF
TRBV2	TRBJ2-1	.	TRBD2	TGTGCCAGCAGTGAACTTGGGACTAGCGGGGGGGCTCGCTACAATGAGCAGTTCTTC	CASSELGTSGGARYNEQFF
TRBV28	TRBJ1-2	.	.	TGTGCCAGCAGTTTATTGGGGGGGCAATGGGGGTATGGCTACACCTTC	CASSLLGGQWGYGYTF
TRBV2	TRBJ1-6	.	TRBD1	TGTGCCAGCAGTGAAAGGGGACAGCCTTCACCCCTCCACTTT	CASSERGQPSPLHF
TRBV7-3	TRBJ2-1	.	.	TGTGCCAGCAGTATACTTATCGGCAATGAGCAGTTCTTC	CASSILIGNEQFF
TRBV9	TRBJ2-7	.	.	TGTGCCAGCAGCGTAAAGAGGGCACCGCCTGGCTACGAGCAGTACTTC	CASSVKRAPPGYEQYF
TRBV5-8	TRBJ2-7	few	.	TGTGCCAGCAGCTTGGCGCACGACTCCTCGCAGTACTTC	CASSLAHDSSQYF
TRBV6-5	TRBJ2-5	few	TRBD2	TGTGCCAGCAGGCGGGGACTAATGGCGGAGACCCAGTACTTC	CASRRGLMAETQYF
TRBV7-3	TRBJ2-3	.	.	TGTGCCAGCAGCCCATGGAACAGGGATACGCAGTATTTT	CASSPWNRDTQYF
TRBV2	TRBJ2-5	.	TRBD2	TGTGCCAGTAGCGGGGGTAGCGGTCGGACCCAGTACTTC	CASSGGSGRTQYF